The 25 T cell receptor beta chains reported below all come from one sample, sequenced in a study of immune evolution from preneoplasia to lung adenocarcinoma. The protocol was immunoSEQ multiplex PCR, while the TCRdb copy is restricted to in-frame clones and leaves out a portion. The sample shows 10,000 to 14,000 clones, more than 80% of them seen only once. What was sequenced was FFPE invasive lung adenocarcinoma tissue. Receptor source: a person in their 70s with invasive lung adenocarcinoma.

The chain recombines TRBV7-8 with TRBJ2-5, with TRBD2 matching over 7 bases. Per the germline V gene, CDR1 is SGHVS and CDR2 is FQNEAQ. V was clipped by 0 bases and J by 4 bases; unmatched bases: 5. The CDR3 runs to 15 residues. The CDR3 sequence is CASSLAGGSGETQYF. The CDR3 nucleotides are TGTGCCAGCAGCTTAGCGGGGGGGTCAGGAGAGACCCAGTACTTC.

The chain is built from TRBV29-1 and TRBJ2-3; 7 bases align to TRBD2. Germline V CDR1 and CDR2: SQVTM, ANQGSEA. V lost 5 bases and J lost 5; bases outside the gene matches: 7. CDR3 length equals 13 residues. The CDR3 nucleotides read TGCAGCGTTACCACGGGGGGTGGAGATACGCAGTATTTT. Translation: CSVTTGGGDTQYF.

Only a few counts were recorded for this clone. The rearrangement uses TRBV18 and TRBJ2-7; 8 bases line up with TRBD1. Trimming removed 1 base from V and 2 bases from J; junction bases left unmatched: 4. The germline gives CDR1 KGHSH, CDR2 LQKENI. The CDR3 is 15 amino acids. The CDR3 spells CASSPRAGGTYEQYF. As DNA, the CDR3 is TGTGCCAGCTCACCACGTGCAGGGGGCACCTACGAGCAGTACTTC.

The CDR3 loop is CASSYSLQGEAFF. The CDR3 coding sequence is TGTGCCAGCAGCTATAGTTTACAGGGCGAAGCTTTCTTT. The chain recombines TRBV6-1 with TRBJ1-1, with a tentative D call TRBD1 (6 bases). The CDR3 has 13 amino acids. Deletions cut 6 bases from V and 8 bases from J, with 16 bases between. Germline values: CDR1 MNHNS, CDR2 SASEGT.

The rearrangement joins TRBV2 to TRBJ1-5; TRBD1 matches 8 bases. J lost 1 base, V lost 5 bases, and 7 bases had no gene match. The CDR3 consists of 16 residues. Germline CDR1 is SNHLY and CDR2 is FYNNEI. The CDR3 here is CASSFKGQGSNQPQHF. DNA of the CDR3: TGTGCCAGCAGTTTTAAAGGACAGGGAAGCAATCAGCCCCAGCATTTT.

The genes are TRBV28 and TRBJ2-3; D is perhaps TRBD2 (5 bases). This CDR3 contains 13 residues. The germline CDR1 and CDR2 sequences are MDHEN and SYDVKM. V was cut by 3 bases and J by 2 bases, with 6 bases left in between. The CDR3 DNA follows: TGTGCCAGCAGTTTCGGGGACACAGATACGCAGTATTTT. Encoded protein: CASSFGDTDTQYF.

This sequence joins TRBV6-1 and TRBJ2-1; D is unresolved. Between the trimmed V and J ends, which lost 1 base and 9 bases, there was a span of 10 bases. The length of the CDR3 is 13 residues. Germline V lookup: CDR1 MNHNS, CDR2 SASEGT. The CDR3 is CASSEVSNREQFF. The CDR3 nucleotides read TGTGCCAGCAGTGAAGTCTCCAACCGTGAGCAGTTCTTC.

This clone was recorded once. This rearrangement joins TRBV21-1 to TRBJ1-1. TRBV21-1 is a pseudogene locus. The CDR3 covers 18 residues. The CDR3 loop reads CASSKEGGTQSVNTEAFF. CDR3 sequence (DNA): TGTGCCAGCAGCAAAGAAGGGGGGACCCAAAGTGTGAACACTGAAGCTTTCTTT.

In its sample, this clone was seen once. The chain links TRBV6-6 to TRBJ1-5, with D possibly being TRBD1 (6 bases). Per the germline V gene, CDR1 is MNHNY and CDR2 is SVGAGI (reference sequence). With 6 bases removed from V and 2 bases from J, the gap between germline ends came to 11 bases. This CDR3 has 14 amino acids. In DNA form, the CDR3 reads TGTGCCAGCAGCCCCGAGGGGGGCAATCAGCCCCAGCATTTT. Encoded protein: CASSPEGGNQPQHF.

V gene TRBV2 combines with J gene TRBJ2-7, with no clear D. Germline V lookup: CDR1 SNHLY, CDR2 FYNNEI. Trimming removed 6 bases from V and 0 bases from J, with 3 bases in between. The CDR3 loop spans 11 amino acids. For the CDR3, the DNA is TGTGCCAGCAGGTCCTCCTACGAGCAGTACTTC. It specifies CASRSSYEQYF.

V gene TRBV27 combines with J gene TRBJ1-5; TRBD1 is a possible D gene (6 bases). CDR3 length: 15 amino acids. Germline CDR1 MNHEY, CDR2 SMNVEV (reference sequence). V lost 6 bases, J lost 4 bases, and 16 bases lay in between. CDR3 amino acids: CASSPQGLGNQPQHF. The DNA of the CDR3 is TGTGCCAGCAGCCCGCAGGGGCTTGGGAATCAGCCCCAGCATTTT.

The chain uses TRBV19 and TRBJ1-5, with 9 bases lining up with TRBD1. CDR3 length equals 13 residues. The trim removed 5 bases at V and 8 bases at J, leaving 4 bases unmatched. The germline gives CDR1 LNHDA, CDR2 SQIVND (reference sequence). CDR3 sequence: CASSVQGAEPQHF. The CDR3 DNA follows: TGTGCCAGTAGTGTACAGGGGGCTGAGCCCCAGCATTTT.

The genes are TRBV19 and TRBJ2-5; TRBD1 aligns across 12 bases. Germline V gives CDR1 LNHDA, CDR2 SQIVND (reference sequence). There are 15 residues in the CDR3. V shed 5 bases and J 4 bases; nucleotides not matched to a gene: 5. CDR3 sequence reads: CASSRGQGAGETQYF. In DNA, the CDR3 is TGTGCCAGTAGTCGGGGACAGGGGGCAGGAGAGACCCAGTACTTC.

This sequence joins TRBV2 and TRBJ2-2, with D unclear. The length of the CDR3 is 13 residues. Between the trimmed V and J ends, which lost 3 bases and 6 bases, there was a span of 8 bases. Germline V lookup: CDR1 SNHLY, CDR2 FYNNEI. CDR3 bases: TGTGCCAGCAGTGAGATCCTCGCCGGGGAGCTGTTTTTT. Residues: CASSEILAGELFF.

The CDR3 loop reads CASSQDRGYQQYF. The DNA for the CDR3 is TGTGCCAGCAGCCAAGATCGAGGGTACCAGCAGTACTTC. The chain recombines TRBV14 with TRBJ2-7, with a weak D call TRBD2 (5 bases). CDR1 SGHDN and CDR2 FVKESK come from the germline V gene. The CDR3 runs to 13 residues. The ends were cut back, 0 bases at V and 8 bases at J, with 11 bases in the middle.

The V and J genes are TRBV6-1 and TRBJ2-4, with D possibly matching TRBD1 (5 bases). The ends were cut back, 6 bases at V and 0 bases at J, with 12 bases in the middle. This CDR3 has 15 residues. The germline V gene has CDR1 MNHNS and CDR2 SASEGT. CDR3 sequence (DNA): TGTGCCAGCAGCACGACAGTTCTAGCCAAAAACATTCAGTACTTC. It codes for CASSTTVLAKNIQYF.

The CDR3 region is CASSQDLAGDHTEAFF. DNA for the CDR3: TGTGCCAGCAGCCAAGATCTCGCAGGGGACCACACTGAAGCTTTCTTT. The chain has TRBV4-2 and TRBJ1-1; D perhaps matches TRBD1 (6 bases). The germline V gene has CDR1 LGHNA and CDR2 YNFKEQ. Trimming took 0 bases from V and 3 from J, leaving 14 bases between them. The CDR3 extends over 16 amino acids.

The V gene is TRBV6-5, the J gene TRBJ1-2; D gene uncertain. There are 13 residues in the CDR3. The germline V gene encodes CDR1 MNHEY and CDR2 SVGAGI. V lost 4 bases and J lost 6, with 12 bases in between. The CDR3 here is CASSFTPRDGYTF. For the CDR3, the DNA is TGTGCCAGCAGTTTTACCCCCAGAGATGGCTACACCTTC.

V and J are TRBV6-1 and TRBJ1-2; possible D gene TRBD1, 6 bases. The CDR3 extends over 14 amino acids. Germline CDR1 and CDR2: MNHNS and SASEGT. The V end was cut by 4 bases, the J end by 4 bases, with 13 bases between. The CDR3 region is CASSAQGGAYGYTF. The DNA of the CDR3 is TGTGCCAGCAGTGCACAGGGTGGGGCCTATGGCTACACCTTC.

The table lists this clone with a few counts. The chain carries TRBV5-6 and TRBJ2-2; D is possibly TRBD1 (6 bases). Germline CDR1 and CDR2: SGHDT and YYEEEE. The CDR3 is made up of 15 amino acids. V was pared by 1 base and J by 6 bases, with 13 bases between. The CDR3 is CASSLRTGIAGELFF. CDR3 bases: TGTGCCAGCAGCTTGCGCACAGGGATAGCCGGGGAGCTGTTTTTT.

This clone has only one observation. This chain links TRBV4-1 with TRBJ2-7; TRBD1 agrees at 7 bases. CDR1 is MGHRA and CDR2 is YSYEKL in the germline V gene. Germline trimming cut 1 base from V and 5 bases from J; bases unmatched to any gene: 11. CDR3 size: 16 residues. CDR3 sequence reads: CASSQVHQGVPHEQYF. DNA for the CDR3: TGCGCCAGCAGCCAAGTTCACCAGGGGGTACCCCACGAGCAGTACTTC.

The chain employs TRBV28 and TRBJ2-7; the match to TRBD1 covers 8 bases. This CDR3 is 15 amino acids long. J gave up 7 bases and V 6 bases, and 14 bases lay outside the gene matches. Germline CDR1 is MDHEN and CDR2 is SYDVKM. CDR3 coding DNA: TGTGCCAGCAGCCCTACTGACAGGGGTCGTAGGGAGCAGTACTTC. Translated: CASSPTDRGRREQYF.

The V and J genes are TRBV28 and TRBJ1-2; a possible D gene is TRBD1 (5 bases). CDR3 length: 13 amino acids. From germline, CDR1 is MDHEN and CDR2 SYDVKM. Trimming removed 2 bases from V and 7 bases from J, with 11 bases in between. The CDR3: CASSLGGLGGYTF. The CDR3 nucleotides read TGTGCCAGCAGTTTAGGGGGGTTGGGTGGCTACACCTTC.

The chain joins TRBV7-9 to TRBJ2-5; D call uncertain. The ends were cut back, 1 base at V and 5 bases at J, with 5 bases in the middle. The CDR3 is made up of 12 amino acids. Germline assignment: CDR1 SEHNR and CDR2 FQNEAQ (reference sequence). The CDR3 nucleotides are TGTGCCAGCAGCTTAGTTTGGGAGACCCAGTACTTC. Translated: CASSLVWETQYF.

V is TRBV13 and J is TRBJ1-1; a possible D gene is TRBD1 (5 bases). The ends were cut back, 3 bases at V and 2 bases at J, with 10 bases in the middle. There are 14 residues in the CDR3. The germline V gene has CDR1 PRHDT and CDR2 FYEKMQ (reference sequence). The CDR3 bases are TGTGCCAGCAGCTTTGGGGCAGCAAACACTGAAGCTTTCTTT. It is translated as CASSFGAANTEAFF.